This TCR beta chain was captured by sequencing in a study of blood T cell repertoires in COVID-19. As for the study in general: Samples of COVID-19 (acute and convalescent) were obtained from the United States, Italy and Spain.

Trimming at V came to 2 bases and at J to 9 bases, leaving 7 bases not matched to a gene. This CDR3 region has 14 residues. From germline, CDR1 is ENHRY and CDR2 SYGVKD. In the study's own analysis: Reference gene primer amplification gave nucleated cell count estimates. The assay was immunoSEQ multiplex PCR, and TCRdb's table has in-frame clones only and misses some. D and trimming come from the DNA, and the V and J calls and clone size come from that table. The sample includes 85,000 to 120,000 clones, more than 85% of them seen just once. This clone was picked up one time. The sequenced material came from peripheral blood. This TCR derives from a man aged 45-65 years with active or convalescent COVID-19. The chain joins TRBV10-3 to TRBJ2-1, with 7 nucleotides matching TRBD1. CDR3 sequence reads: CAISEDRVRPEQFF. CDR3 DNA sequence: TGTGCCATCAGTGAGGACAGGGTGAGACCTGAGCAGTTCTTC.